This T cell receptor beta chain appears in the sequencing data of a study of blood T cell repertoires in COVID-19. Looking at the study overall: Acute and convalescent COVID-19 samples came from the United States, Italy and Spain. The analysed material was cDNA or gDNA that came from T cells, B-cell-depleted T cells, or PBMCs.

In the authors' workflow: Reference gene primers were amplified, and this amplification served to estimate nucleated cell counts. Assay used: immunoSEQ multiplex PCR; TCRdb lists only in-frame clones, some missing. V, J and clone size were drawn from that table, and D and trimming were deduced from the DNA. The sample includes tens of thousands of clones, approximately 89% of them seen just once. The CDR3 covers 16 residues. Per germline, CDR1 SGHTA and CDR2 FQGNSA. After removal of 1 base from V and 5 bases from J, the junction contained 7 bases not matched to a gene. Sequencing input: peripheral blood. The TCR originated in a man aged 60 to 75 with acute or convalescent COVID-19. This sequence joins TRBV7-2 and TRBJ1-4; TRBD1 matches 7 bases. The CDR3 is CASSLDSTGLNEKLFF. The CDR3 region has the DNA TGTGCCAGCAGCTTAGACTCGACAGGGCTAAATGAAAAACTGTTTTTT.